Below, 19 T cell receptor beta chains from the same sample are listed, as sequenced in a study of T cell responses to AZD1222 COVID-19 vaccine. Method: immunoSEQ multiplex PCR; TCRdb's copy keeps in-frame clones and lacks some. This table has just over 150,000 clones, 85% to 95% appearing once. The specimen comprised peripheral blood, sampled 28 days after the second AZD1222 dose. The source is an adult who received the AZD1222 COVID-19 vaccine.

J is TRBJ2-7 and V is TRBV6-5, with 11 bases identical to TRBD1. This CDR3 is 14 amino acids long. Germline V lookup: CDR1 MNHEY, CDR2 SVGAGI. V lost 6 bases to trimming and J lost 4 bases; unmatched junction nucleotides: 5. The CDR3 DNA follows: TGTGCCAGCAGATGGGGACAGGGGGAATACGAGCAGTACTTC. Protein product: CASRWGQGEYEQYF.

The chain couples TRBV5-1 to TRBJ2-6; either TRBD1 or TRBD2 may supply D (5 bases each). With 0 bases removed from V and 2 bases from J, the gap between germline ends came to 9 bases. Germline CDR1 SGHRS, CDR2 YFSETQ. The CDR3 is 16 amino acids. CDR3 nucleotides: TGCGCCAGCAGCTTGGCTGGGGGTGCTGGGGCCAACGTCCTGACTTTC. It codes for CASSLAGGAGANVLTF.

This clone was detected only a few times. This chain connects TRBV6-5 to TRBJ1-1, with unresolved D. This CDR3 comprises 13 residues. The V and J ends lost 5 bases and 3 bases respectively, with 10 bases between them. From germline, CDR1 is MNHEY and CDR2 SVGAGI. CDR3 amino acids: CASSPLGDTEAFF. DNA for the CDR3: TGTGCCAGCAGTCCCCTCGGGGACACTGAAGCTTTCTTT.

A few counts support this clone. The J gene is TRBJ2-5, the V gene TRBV5-1; 7 bases map to TRBD1. CDR1 is SGHRS, CDR2 YFSETQ, per germline. The CDR3 sequence is 16 residues long. V was pared by 3 bases and J by 2 bases, with 10 bases of the junction left unmatched. CDR3 in DNA: TGCGCCAGCAGCTCGGCCTTAAGGACAGGACAAGAGACCCAGTACTTC. This encodes CASSSALRTGQETQYF.

The table lists this clone with a count of one. The chain uses TRBV6-5 and TRBJ1-4; 7 nucleotides line up with TRBD1. The length of the CDR3 is 14 residues. Trimming removed 2 bases from V and 5 bases from J; junction bases left unmatched: 2. From germline, CDR1 is MNHEY and CDR2 SVGAGI. The CDR3 protein is CASSYGTDNEKLFF. The CDR3 DNA is TGTGCCAGCAGTTACGGGACAGACAATGAAAAACTGTTTTTT.

J is TRBJ1-1 and V is TRBV7-2; no firm D call. The CDR3 is made up of 15 amino acids. Germline V gene data show CDR1 as SGHTA and CDR2 as FQGNSA. The V gene lost 1 base and the J gene lost 4 bases, with 13 bases spanning the gap. The CDR3 sequence: CASSLGWIGPTEAFF. The CDR3 nucleotides read TGTGCCAGCAGCTTAGGATGGATAGGGCCCACTGAAGCTTTCTTT.

This chain connects TRBV2 to TRBJ2-1; TRBD2 matches at 8 bases. Losses at the gene ends were 7 bases for V and 14 bases for J; bases not matched to a gene: 7. Germline CDR1 SNHLY, CDR2 FYNNEI. The CDR3 covers 11 residues. This chain's CDR3 is CASTRREAKFF. The CDR3 DNA follows: TGTGCCAGCACTCGGCGGGAGGCCAAGTTCTTC. The complete variable domain, with remaining parts taken from reference TRBV2 and TRBJ2-1, reads EPEVTQTPSHQVTQMGQEVILRCVPISNHLYFYWYRQILGQKVEFLVSFYNNEISEKSEIFDDQFSVERPDGSNFTLKIRSTKLEDSAMYFCASTRREAKFFGPGTRLTVL.

The rearrangement links TRBV3-1 (or the pseudogene TRBV3-2) to TRBJ1-5; D gene ambiguous. The V gene's germline CDR1 is LGHDT and CDR2 YNNKEL (reference sequence). Trimming took off 0 bases at V and 4 bases at J, with 4 bases between the two ends. The CDR3 has 13 residues. The CDR3 spells CASSQDFNQPQHF. CDR3 DNA sequence: TGTGCCAGCAGCCAAGACTTTAATCAGCCCCAGCATTTT.

The chain joins TRBV11-2 to TRBJ1-1; D ambiguous. V shed 5 bases and J shed 4 bases, with 5 bases lying between them. Germline V CDR1 and CDR2: SGHAT, FQNNGV. This CDR3 has 11 residues. The CDR3 sequence is CASSPSTEAFF. CDR3 bases: TGTGCCAGCAGCCCTTCCACTGAAGCTTTCTTT. Looking up the rest from reference TRBV11-2 and TRBJ1-1 gives the full variable domain: EAGVAQSPRYKIIEKRQSVAFWCNPISGHATLYWYQQILGQGPKLLIQFQNNGVVDDSQLPKDRFSAERLKGVDSTLKIQPAKLEDSAVYLCASSPSTEAFFGQGTRLTVV.

This clone was seen just once. The V and J genes are TRBV6-5 and TRBJ1-5, with D possibly being TRBD1 (5 bases). Trimming removed 4 bases at V and 1 base at J, with 11 bases between. In germline, CDR1 is MNHEY, CDR2 SVGAGI. The CDR3 runs to 15 residues. Here the CDR3 reads CASSFAGGSNQPQHF. As DNA, the CDR3 is TGTGCCAGCAGTTTCGCGGGGGGGAGCAATCAGCCCCAGCATTTT.

V and J are TRBV4-2 and TRBJ2-7; D remains unclear. Between the trimmed V and J ends, which lost 3 bases and 7 bases, there was a span of 28 bases. CDR3 length: 18 amino acids. Germline loops: CDR1 LGHNA, CDR2 YNFKEQ. The CDR3 loop is CASSQDSTTYQTLGEQYF. The CDR3 DNA sequence: TGTGCCAGCAGCCAGGATTCCACTACCTATCAGACCTTGGGGGAGCAGTACTTC.

The CDR3 coding sequence is TGTGCCAGCAGTGAAACAGGGGCCGCTTTGTATGGCTACACCTTC. This codes for CASSETGAALYGYTF. The chain is built from TRBV3-1 (or the pseudogene TRBV3-2) and TRBJ1-2; TRBD1 matches 7 bases. V lost 6 bases, J lost 5 bases, and 12 bases stayed unmatched. This CDR3 has 15 residues. Germline V lookup: CDR1 LGHDT, CDR2 YNNKEL (reference sequence).

The chain is built from TRBV13 and TRBJ2-1; D not certain. V lost 1 base, J lost 7 bases, and 14 bases lay in between. The germline V gene encodes CDR1 PRHDT and CDR2 FYEKMQ (reference sequence). This CDR3 comprises 15 residues. DNA of the CDR3: TGTGCCAGCAGCTTAGACCGCCGGGCCAAAAATGAGCAGTTCTTC. This codes for CASSLDRRAKNEQFF.

The chain is built from TRBV3-1 (or the pseudogene TRBV3-2) and TRBJ2-5; a weak D match, TRBD1 (6 bases). Between the trimmed V and J ends, which lost 1 base and 4 bases, there was a span of 13 bases. Germline CDR1 reads LGHDT; CDR2 reads YNNKEL (reference sequence). This CDR3 spans 15 amino acids. Here the CDR3 DNA reads TGTGCCAGCAGCCAAGTTGGCAGGGGAGCAGAGACCCAGTACTTC. Translation gives CASSQVGRGAETQYF.

This clone was found once. The rearrangement uses TRBV13 and TRBJ1-1; D remains unclear. CDR3 length: 14 amino acids. Trimming removed 7 bases at V and 1 base at J, with 13 bases between. CDR1 PRHDT and CDR2 FYEKMQ come from the germline V gene (reference sequence). CDR3 protein: CASIQGNANTEAFF. The CDR3 coding sequence is TGTGCCAGCATACAAGGGAATGCGAACACTGAAGCTTTCTTT.

The chain combines TRBV30 with TRBJ2-4; either TRBD1 or TRBD2 may fit D (5 bases each). Trimming left V 2 bases short and J 3 bases short, with 23 bases between. Germline assignment: CDR1 GTSNPN and CDR2 SVGIG (reference sequence). The CDR3 contains 18 residues. The CDR3 loop reads CAWSLTPGTIKNKNIQYF. The CDR3 bases are TGTGCCTGGAGTTTAACCCCCGGGACCATAAAGAACAAAAACATTCAGTACTTC.

The chain combines TRBV27 with TRBJ1-1, with D possibly TRBD1 on 5 matching bases. The CDR3 extends over 14 amino acids. Trimming took 5 bases from V and 0 from J, leaving 10 bases between them. Germline loops: CDR1 MNHEY, CDR2 SMNVEV (reference sequence). The CDR3 region has the DNA TGTGCCAGCAGTCCGGGGCTATTGAACACTGAAGCTTTCTTT. Translating gives CASSPGLLNTEAFF.

This clone was counted a few times. DNA for the CDR3: TGTGCCAGCAGCCAAGGCCCTTCGGAAAAACTGTTTTTT. This gives the protein CASSQGPSEKLFF. The chain carries TRBV14 and TRBJ1-4; D unresolved. CDR3 length equals 13 residues. The V gene's germline CDR1 is SGHDN and CDR2 FVKESK. Trimming took off 1 base at V and 8 bases at J, with 8 bases between the two ends.

The rearrangement links TRBV5-8 to TRBJ2-1; D tentatively reads TRBD1 or TRBD2 (6 bases each). The CDR3 has 15 amino acids. V dropped 2 bases and J dropped 0 bases, with 9 bases sitting between them. CDR1 SGHTS and CDR2 YDEGEE come from the germline V gene. This CDR3 reads CASSLEGGSYNEQFF. The DNA for the CDR3 is TGTGCCAGCAGCTTAGAGGGGGGCTCCTACAATGAGCAGTTCTTC.